Sequencing of this T cell receptor (beta chain) was carried out in a study of blood T cell repertoires in COVID-19. Germline CDR1 reads KGHSH; CDR2 reads LQKENI. The CDR3 has 15 residues. The J segment lost 10 bases and the V segment lost 1 base, leaving 7 bases of the junction unmatched. In the original workflow: Using reference gene primer amplification, nucleated cell counts were estimated. The data were produced by immunoSEQ multiplex PCR, yet TCRdb's version contains in-frame clones alone and is incomplete. V, J and clone size are taken as reported in that table, and D and trimming were inferred from the DNA itself. The sample lists approximately 190,000 clones; around 80% were seen once.

This chain links TRBV18 with TRBJ2-4, with 10 bases fitting TRBD1. The sequenced sample was peripheral blood. This sequence was found in a human donor in a cohort sampled during active COVID-19. CDR3 bases: TGTGCCAGCTCACCACGAGGGACAGGGGCTGCAATTCAGTACTTC. Encoded protein: CASSPRGTGAAIQYF.